One T cell receptor beta chain is described in this entry. Its cognate antigen is unknown. This sample was included in a study of T cell repertoires in cytomegalovirus infection. Study summary: Public TCR beta signatures marked donors with CMV infection and the matching HLA. General observations from the study: HLA-C-restricted CMV-specific TCR beta clonotypes were dominant in the ex vivo response.

MiXCR was run by TCRdb on the reads, yielding one entry per CDR3 protein. The sample lists about 180,000 distinct CDR3 sequences, 13% to 15% seen once, with roughly a quarter in the top ten. The germline CDR1 and CDR2 sequences are SGHVS and FQNEAQ. The V segment lost 5 bases and the J segment 6 bases; nucleotides outside the gene matches: 10. The CDR3 runs 15 residues. This chain uses TRBV7-8 with TRBJ2-1, with TRBD2 matching 7 bases. Specimen: PBMCs. The receptor was isolated from a human donor in good health (CMV status not recorded). Some clones in this sample may be carry-over from other donors' samples. CDR3 amino acids: CASSPLAGAGNEQFF. Written as DNA, the CDR3 is TGTGCCAGCAGCCCCCTCGCGGGAGCGGGCAATGAGCAGTTCTTC.